The following is a T cell receptor beta chain sequence with its context. This CDR3 contains 14 residues. The germline CDR1 and CDR2 sequences are SGHAT and FQDESV (reference sequence). V gave up 2 bases and J gave up 3 bases, with 9 bases separating them. Sequencing used immunoSEQ multiplex PCR; TCRdb keeps in-frame clones, though not all of them. The profile shows some 64,000 clones, roughly nine tenths of them singletons. This record comes from a study of T cell changes during pregnancy in multiple sclerosis. This rearrangement joins TRBV11-1 to TRBJ2-3, with D maybe TRBD2 (5 bases). Specimen: peripheral blood, collected after pregnancy. The receptor was isolated from a female donor with multiple sclerosis, enrolled in a pregnancy study. The CDR3 region has the DNA TGTGCCAGCAGCTTAAACGGAGGAACAGATACGCAGTATTTT. It translates to CASSLNGGTDTQYF.